This T cell receptor beta chain was identified in a study of T cells in Graves' hyperthyroidism and ophthalmopathy. This clonotype has ten or more counts. Template material for amplifying TCR beta CDR3 regions consisted of RNA transcripts. First-round RT-PCR with HTBI primers amplified the TCR CDR3 region. One entry per CDR3 protein results from TCRdb running MiXCR on the multiplex PCR reads. The sample shows 470,000 or so distinct CDR3 sequences, 20% of them seen only once. Germline CDR1 is KGHDR and CDR2 is SFDVKD. Trimming left V 5 bases short and J 9 bases short, with 12 bases between. CDR3 length: 13 amino acids.

The rearrangement uses TRBV24-1 and TRBJ2-2, with D uncertain. Sequenced input: blood. The receptor was derived from a man between 18 and 35 years old with Graves' hyperthyroidism. CDR3 sequence: CATSGSGNRELFF. The CDR3, as DNA: TGTGCCACCAGTGGATCAGGAAACCGGGAGCTGTTTTTT.